These 17 T cell receptor beta chains were sequenced from one sample in a study of blood T cell repertoires in COVID-19. TCRdb keeps only in-frame clones here, not all; method: immunoSEQ multiplex PCR. The sample records over 35,000 clones, about 82% being singletons. The specimen sequenced was peripheral blood. These receptors all stem from a human donor in a cohort sampled during active COVID-19.

This rearrangement joins TRBV6-5 to TRBJ1-3; D is perhaps TRBD1 (5 bases). Between the trimmed V and J ends, which lost 6 bases and 4 bases, there was a span of 13 bases. The CDR3 is 14 amino acids. The germline CDR1 and CDR2 sequences are MNHEY and SVGAGI. The CDR3 sequence is CASRKFQGGNTIYF. The CDR3 nucleotides read TGTGCCAGCAGAAAATTCCAGGGCGGAAACACCATATATTTT.

The rearrangement uses TRBV5-4 and TRBJ2-2; 7 bases are shared with TRBD1. The CDR3 loop spans 15 amino acids. The J segment lost 4 bases and the V segment lost 0 bases, leaving 3 bases of the junction unmatched. Germline V gene sequence: CDR1 SGHNT, CDR2 YYREEE (reference sequence). Written as DNA, the CDR3 is TGTGCCAGCAGCTTGGGCCAGGGGGTCACCGGGGAGCTGTTTTTT. Amino acids: CASSLGQGVTGELFF.

The chain links TRBV5-1 to TRBJ2-5; TRBD1 might be the D (5 bases). The V end lost 0 bases, the J end lost 7 bases, and 10 bases lay between the germline ends. The germline gives CDR1 SGHRS, CDR2 YFSETQ. The CDR3 runs to 13 residues. The CDR3 region is CASSLEGPGTQYF. CDR3 nucleotide sequence: TGCGCCAGCAGCTTGGAGGGGCCTGGGACCCAGTACTTC.

V is TRBV3-1 (or the pseudogene TRBV3-2) and J is TRBJ2-1; maybe TRBD2 (5 bases). Germline CDR1 is LGHDT and CDR2 is YNNKEL (reference sequence). Trimming left V 7 bases short and J 1 base short, with 11 bases between. This CDR3 has 14 amino acids. The CDR3 DNA reads TGTGCCAGCATGCGCGGGTCTTCCTACAATGAGCAGTTCTTC. Amino acid sequence: CASMRGSSYNEQFF.

The chain couples TRBV28 to TRBJ2-2; 10 nucleotides match TRBD2. This CDR3 region has 16 residues. Trimming took 7 bases from V and 0 from J; bases not matched to a gene: 5. The germline gives CDR1 MDHEN, CDR2 SYDVKM. This CDR3 is CASNPGLAPNTGELFF. The CDR3 bases are TGTGCCAGCAACCCGGGACTAGCGCCGAACACCGGGGAGCTGTTTTTT.

This chain links TRBV14 with TRBJ2-7, with 11 bases fitting TRBD2. The CDR3 is 15 residues long. Germline V CDR1 and CDR2: SGHDN, FVKESK. Trimming took 4 bases from V and 6 from J; bases not matched to a gene: 8. CDR3 nucleotide sequence: TGTGCCAGCAGCCCCGGAGGACTAGCGGGTACCGAGCAGTACTTC. Translated: CASSPGGLAGTEQYF.

The rearrangement uses TRBV6-6 and TRBJ2-1; 11 bases are shared with TRBD2. The CDR3 is 13 amino acids. Germline CDR1 and CDR2: MNHNY and SVGAGI (reference sequence). The junction had 0 bases not matched to a gene; V was cut back by 8 bases and J by 3 bases. This CDR3 is CASGTSGYNEQFF. CDR3 nucleotide sequence: TGTGCCAGCGGGACTAGCGGCTACAATGAGCAGTTCTTC.

The chain is built from TRBV6-6 and TRBJ1-2; no clear D. Germline-derived CDR1 and CDR2 are MNHNY and SVGAGI (reference sequence). CDR3 length: 13 residues. The V and J ends lost 7 bases and 4 bases respectively, with 13 bases between them. CDR3 residues: CASIPGLSYGYTF. Written as DNA, the CDR3 is TGTGCCAGCATACCGGGATTAAGCTATGGCTACACCTTC.

This clone was seen a handful of times. This rearrangement joins TRBV9 to TRBJ1-2; maybe TRBD1 (5 bases). CDR3 size: 14 residues. CDR1 and CDR2 (germline): SGDLS, YYNGEE. With 0 bases removed from V and 3 bases from J, the gap between germline ends came to 9 bases. CDR3 nucleotides: TGTGCCAGCAGCGTAGACGTGACAGACTATGGCTACACCTTC. Translation: CASSVDVTDYGYTF. The whole variable domain, filled in from reference TRBV9 and TRBJ1-2, reads DSGVTQTPKHLITATGQRVTLRCSPRSGDLSVYWYQQSLDQGLQFLIQYYNGEERAKGNILERFSAQQFPDLHSELNLSSLELGDSALYFCASSVDVTDYGYTFGSGTRLTVV.

The chain combines TRBV11-2 with TRBJ2-5; no definite D call. Germline loops: CDR1 SGHAT, CDR2 FQNNGV. Trimming pared 5 bases from V and 1 base from J, leaving 11 bases between. The CDR3 sequence is 14 residues long. CDR3: CASSPGILQETQYF. The CDR3 DNA sequence: TGTGCCAGCAGCCCCGGTATACTCCAAGAGACCCAGTACTTC.

The CDR3 loop reads CAISAGTTYGYTF. Here the CDR3 DNA reads TGTGCCATCAGTGCCGGGACAACGTATGGCTACACCTTC. The chain joins TRBV10-3 to TRBJ1-2; D may be TRBD1 (6 bases). The CDR3 has 13 amino acids. V shed 4 bases and J shed 5 bases, with 11 bases lying between them. The germline V gene has CDR1 ENHRY and CDR2 SYGVKD.

This chain links TRBV6-1 with TRBJ2-5, with D possibly being TRBD2 (6 bases). CDR3 length equals 15 residues. The V and J ends lost 8 bases and 5 bases respectively, with 21 bases between them. CDR1 is MNHNS and CDR2 is SASEGT in the germline V gene. CDR3 DNA: TGTGCCAGCCAAAACGGGCACCCGGGAGTTGAGACCCAGTACTTC. Its protein product is CASQNGHPGVETQYF.

The rearrangement joins TRBV5-5 to TRBJ1-1; TRBD1 agrees at 9 bases. J gave up 8 bases and V 2 bases, and 10 bases lay outside the gene matches. CDR1 is SGHKS, CDR2 YYEKEE, per germline (reference sequence). This CDR3 spans 15 amino acids. The DNA for the CDR3 is TGTGCCAGCAGCTTACTGGGGGGACAGGGAATAGAAGCTTTCTTT. Its translation is CASSLLGGQGIEAFF.

The chain carries TRBV7-8 and TRBJ1-5; possible D gene TRBD1, 5 bases. In germline, CDR1 is SGHVS, CDR2 FQNEAQ. This CDR3 is 15 amino acids long. The V and J ends lost 5 bases and 2 bases respectively, with 13 bases between them. CDR3 sequence: CASSKTARGNQPQHF. DNA for the CDR3: TGTGCCAGCAGCAAGACAGCGCGCGGCAATCAGCCCCAGCATTTT.

The chain links TRBV7-2 to TRBJ2-2; D is perhaps TRBD1 (6 bases). CDR1 and CDR2 from the germline V gene are SGHTA and FQGNSA. This CDR3 spans 18 amino acids. Trimming took 1 base from V and 5 from J, leaving 20 bases between them. The DNA for the CDR3 is TGTGCCAGCAGCTTAGAGGGGGTGAGGCAGGGTCGGACCGGGGAGCTGTTTTTT. Residues: CASSLEGVRQGRTGELFF.

The chain carries TRBV6-5 and TRBJ1-1; 7 bases are a match to TRBD1. The V segment lost 0 bases and the J segment 2 bases; nucleotides outside the gene matches: 3. There are 15 residues in the CDR3. From germline, CDR1 is MNHEY and CDR2 SVGAGI. The CDR3 here is CASSYSGQFNTEAFF. CDR3 sequence (DNA): TGTGCCAGCAGTTACTCGGGACAGTTTAACACTGAAGCTTTCTTT.

The chain couples TRBV18 to TRBJ2-5, with unresolved D. The CDR3 totals 12 residues. V was clipped by 5 bases and J by 5 bases, with 9 bases between them. CDR1 and CDR2 (germline): KGHSH, LQKENI. The CDR3 DNA sequence: TGTGCCAGCTCATCCCTCCGGGAGACCCAGTACTTC. The encoded protein is CASSSLRETQYF.